The entry that follows covers one T cell receptor beta chain sequence. Its specificity is not known. The assay was run at survey level. Method: immunoSEQ multiplex PCR; TCRdb's copy keeps in-frame clones and lacks some. The repertoire holds 30,000 to 40,000 clones, 65% to 70% seen once, with about 2.5% in the top ten. Per germline, CDR1 ENHRY and CDR2 SYGVKD. This CDR3 is 13 amino acids long. V lost 2 bases, J lost 7 bases, and 9 bases lay in between. The data originate from a study of STAT5B mutations in CD4+ large granular lymphocyte leukemia. Whole-study results and caveats: Compared with healthy controls (2/35), patient top clones favored TRBV06 (8/27). Patient CD4-sorted repertoires looked more clonal than healthy CD4+ repertoires, even without putative leukemic clones.

Control samples were healthy donors' buffy coats. The sequenced material came from CD4+ T cells from blood buffy coats. The gene calls are TRBV10-3 and TRBJ1-5; D ambiguous. The clonotype originates from a human donor in good health. The DNA of the CDR3 is TGTGCCATCAGTGAGGGGGTGGGCCAGCCCCAGCATTTT. It encodes CAISEGVGQPQHF.